This T cell receptor (beta chain) was identified in a study of blood T cell repertoires in COVID-19. Looking at the study overall: T cells, B-cell-depleted T cells, or PBMCs supplied cDNA or gDNA.

Original data processing: Amplification from reference gene primers served as the basis for estimated nucleated cell counts. TCRdb keeps only in-frame clones here, not all; method: immunoSEQ multiplex PCR. The V and J calls and clone size are taken from that table; D and trimming were inferred from the DNA. Of approximately 200,000 clones listed, roughly 84% are singletons. The sample consisted of peripheral blood. This sequence originates from a woman aged 60-75 years with acute or convalescent COVID-19.

CDR3 residues: CASSWGGATEAFF. The DNA for the CDR3 is TGTGCCAGCAGCTGGGGAGGGGCCACTGAAGCTTTCTTT. This chain joins TRBV7-9 and TRBJ1-1; tentatively, D is TRBD1 (5 bases). This CDR3 has 13 residues. Germline assignment: CDR1 SEHNR and CDR2 FQNEAQ (reference sequence). V was clipped by 4 bases and J by 4 bases, with 10 bases between them. The variable domain in full, completed from reference TRBV7-9 and TRBJ1-1, reads DTGVSQNPRHKITKRGQNVTFRCDPISEHNRLYWYRQTLGQGPEFLTYFQNEAQLEKSRLLSDRFSAERPKGSFSTLEIQRTEQGDSAMYLCASSWGGATEAFFGQGTRLTVV.